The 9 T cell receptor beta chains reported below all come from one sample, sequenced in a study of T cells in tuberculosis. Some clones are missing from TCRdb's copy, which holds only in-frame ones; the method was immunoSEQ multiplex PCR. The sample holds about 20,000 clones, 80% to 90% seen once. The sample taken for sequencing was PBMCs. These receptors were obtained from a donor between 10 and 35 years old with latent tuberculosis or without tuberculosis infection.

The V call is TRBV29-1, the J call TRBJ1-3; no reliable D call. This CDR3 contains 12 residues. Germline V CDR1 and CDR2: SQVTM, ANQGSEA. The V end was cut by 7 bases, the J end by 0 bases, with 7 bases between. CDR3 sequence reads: CSALNSGNTIYF. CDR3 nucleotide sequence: TGCAGCGCTTTAAACTCTGGAAACACCATATATTTT.

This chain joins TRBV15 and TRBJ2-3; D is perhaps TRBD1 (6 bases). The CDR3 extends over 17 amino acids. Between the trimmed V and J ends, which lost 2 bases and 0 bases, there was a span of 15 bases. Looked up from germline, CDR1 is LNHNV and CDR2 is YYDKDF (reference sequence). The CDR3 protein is CATSRSRGRTSTDTQYF. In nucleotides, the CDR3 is TGTGCCACCAGCAGATCCAGGGGACGTACTAGCACAGATACGCAGTATTTT.

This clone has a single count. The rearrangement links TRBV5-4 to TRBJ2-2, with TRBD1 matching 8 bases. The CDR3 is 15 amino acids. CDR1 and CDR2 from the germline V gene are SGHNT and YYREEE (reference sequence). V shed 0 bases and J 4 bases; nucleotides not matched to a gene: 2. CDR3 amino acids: CASSLGQGSTGELFF. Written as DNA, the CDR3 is TGTGCCAGCAGCTTGGGACAGGGGAGCACCGGGGAGCTGTTTTTT.

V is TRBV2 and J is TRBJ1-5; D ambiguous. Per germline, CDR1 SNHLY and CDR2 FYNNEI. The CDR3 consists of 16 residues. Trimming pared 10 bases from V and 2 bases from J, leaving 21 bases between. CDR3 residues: CATRRTANDGNQPQHF. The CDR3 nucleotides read TGTGCCACCCGGAGGACCGCAAACGATGGCAATCAGCCCCAGCATTTT.

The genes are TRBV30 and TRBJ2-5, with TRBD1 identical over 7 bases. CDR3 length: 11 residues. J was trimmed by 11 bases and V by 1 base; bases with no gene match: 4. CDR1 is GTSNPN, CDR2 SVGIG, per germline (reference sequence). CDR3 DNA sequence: TGTGCCTGGAGTGGACAGGGAAGGCAGTACTTC. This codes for CAWSGQGRQYF. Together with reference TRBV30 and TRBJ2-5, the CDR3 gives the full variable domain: SQTIHQWPATLVQPVGSPLSLECTVEGTSNPNLYWYRQAAGRGLQLLFYSVGIGQISSEVPQNLSASRPQDRQFILSSKKLLLSDSGFYLCAWSGQGRQYFGPGTRLLVL.

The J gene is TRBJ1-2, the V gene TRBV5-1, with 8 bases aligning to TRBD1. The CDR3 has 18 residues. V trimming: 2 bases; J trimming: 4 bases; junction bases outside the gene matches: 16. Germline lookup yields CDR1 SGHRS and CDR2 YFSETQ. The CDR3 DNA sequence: TGCGCCAGCAGCTTAGCTTTTATCAGGGGGCGTTTCACCTATGGCTACACCTTC. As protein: CASSLAFIRGRFTYGYTF.

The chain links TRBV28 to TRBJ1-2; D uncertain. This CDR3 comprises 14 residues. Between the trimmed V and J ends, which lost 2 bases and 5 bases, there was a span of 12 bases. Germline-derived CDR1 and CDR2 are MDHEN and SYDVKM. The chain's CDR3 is CASSLVWAVYGYTF. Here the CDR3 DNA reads TGTGCCAGCAGTTTAGTGTGGGCAGTTTATGGCTACACCTTC.

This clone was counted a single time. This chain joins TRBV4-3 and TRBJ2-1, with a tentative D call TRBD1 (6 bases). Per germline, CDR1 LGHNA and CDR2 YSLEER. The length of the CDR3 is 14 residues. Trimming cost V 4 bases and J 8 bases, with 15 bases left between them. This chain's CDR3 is CASSLGGAFDEQFF. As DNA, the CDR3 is TGCGCCAGCAGCCTTGGGGGCGCCTTCGATGAGCAGTTCTTC.

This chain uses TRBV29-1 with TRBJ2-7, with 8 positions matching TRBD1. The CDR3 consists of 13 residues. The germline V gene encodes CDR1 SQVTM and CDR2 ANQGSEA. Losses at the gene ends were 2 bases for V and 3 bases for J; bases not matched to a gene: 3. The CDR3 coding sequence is TGCAGCGTTGAAATTGGACAGGGCTACGAGCAGTACTTC. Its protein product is CSVEIGQGYEQYF.